These 10 T cell receptor beta chains came from one sample sequenced in a study of blood T cell repertoires in COVID-19. Sequencing was performed with immunoSEQ multiplex PCR; in TCRdb, only in-frame clones are kept and a portion is missing. The table lists about 73,000 clones, around 88% of them singletons. Sequenced sample: peripheral blood. These receptors all stem from a man over 45 with active COVID-19.

The genes are TRBV19 and TRBJ1-3, with D hard to call. Germline loops: CDR1 LNHDA, CDR2 SQIVND (reference sequence). The germline V and J ends were trimmed by 6 bases and 0 bases, with 9 bases remaining between them. This CDR3 contains 14 residues. Here the CDR3 DNA reads TGTGCCAGTAGGGAGACCAACTCTGGAAACACCATATATTTT. Residues: CASRETNSGNTIYF.

The chain carries TRBV21-1 and TRBJ2-1; TRBD2 was called by the table and not checked on the DNA. TRBV21-1 represents a pseudogene. The CDR3 extends over 16 amino acids. The CDR3: CASSKLASGGPGEQFF. The CDR3 DNA is TGTGCCAGCAGCAAATTGGCTAGCGGGGGGCCGGGGGAGCAGTTCTTC.

V gene TRBV18 combines with J gene TRBJ1-2; maybe TRBD1 (6 bases). Germline CDR1 is KGHSH and CDR2 is LQKENI. This CDR3 has 13 residues. V lost 10 bases to trimming and J lost 5 bases, with 17 bases between them. The CDR3 region has the DNA TGTGCCACCGCTCTGGACAGAAAATATGGCTACACCTTC. It encodes CATALDRKYGYTF.

The chain links TRBV30 to TRBJ1-1; tentative D call: TRBD1 (5 bases). V was pared by 1 base and J by 7 bases, with 19 bases between. This CDR3 region has 15 residues. Germline CDR1 GTSNPN, CDR2 SVGIG (reference sequence). CDR3 sequence: CAWSGAGRGRVEAFF. Here the CDR3 DNA reads TGTGCCTGGAGTGGAGCGGGTAGGGGAAGGGTTGAAGCTTTCTTT.

V and J are TRBV3-1 (or the pseudogene TRBV3-2) and TRBJ2-7, with D maybe TRBD2 (5 bases). Trimming pared 5 bases from V and 3 bases from J, leaving 8 bases between. Germline V gene lookup returns CDR1 LGHDT and CDR2 YNNKEL (reference sequence). The CDR3 covers 12 residues. The CDR3 spells CASSATSYEQYF. CDR3 coding DNA: TGTGCCAGCAGCGCTACTAGCTACGAGCAGTACTTC.

The chain links TRBV7-2 to TRBJ2-7; 9 bases are shared with TRBD2. The V gene end was trimmed by 6 bases and the J gene end by 7 bases; junction bases not matched to a gene: 7. CDR3 size: 13 residues. Germline V gene sequence: CDR1 SGHTA, CDR2 FQGNSA. Written as DNA, the CDR3 is TGTGCCAGCAGACAGTTTCTAGCGGGAGAGCAGTACTTC. It is translated as CASRQFLAGEQYF. Combining the CDR3 with reference TRBV7-2 and TRBJ2-7 gives the whole variable domain GAGVSQSPSNKVTEKGKDVELRCDPISGHTALYWYRQSLGQGLEFLIYFQGNSAPDKSGLPSDRFSAERTGGSVSTLTIQRTQQEDSAVYLCASRQFLAGEQYFGPGTRLTVT.

DNA of the CDR3: TGTGCCAGCACCAGGGACAGGGGAGACACTGAAGCTTTCTTT. Translated, it gives CASTRDRGDTEAFF. V usage is TRBV6-5 and J usage is TRBJ1-1, with 10 positions matching TRBD1. The trim removed 7 bases at V and 3 bases at J, leaving 5 bases unmatched. CDR1 and CDR2 (germline): MNHEY, SVGAGI. This CDR3 spans 14 amino acids.

In DNA form, the CDR3 reads TGTGCCAGCAGTGGCTGGAGTTTGGGGGCAGGAGTTGGAAACACCATATATTTT. This encodes CASSGWSLGAGVGNTIYF. The rearrangement uses TRBV28 and TRBJ1-3; the D gene is possibly TRBD1 (6 bases). CDR1 MDHEN and CDR2 SYDVKM come from the germline V gene. The V end was cut by 5 bases, the J end by 3 bases, with 23 bases between. The CDR3 consists of 18 residues.

The V and J genes are TRBV11-3 and TRBJ2-1; D is unclear. CDR1 and CDR2 (germline): SGHNT, YENEEA. This CDR3 is 12 amino acids long. The V gene lost 5 bases and the J gene lost 9 bases, with 11 bases spanning the gap. The CDR3 DNA follows: TGTGCCAGCAGCCCTCAGACTGCTGAGCAGTTCTTC. It yields the protein CASSPQTAEQFF.

DNA of the CDR3: TGTGCCACGACCTGGGGGCCCAGGGGGACCCAGTACTTC. This codes for CATTWGPRGTQYF. The chain couples TRBV19 to TRBJ2-5; tentatively, D is TRBD1 (6 bases). CDR1 LNHDA and CDR2 SQIVND come from the germline V gene (reference sequence). V was cut by 10 bases and J by 7 bases, with 19 bases left in between. The CDR3 has 13 residues.